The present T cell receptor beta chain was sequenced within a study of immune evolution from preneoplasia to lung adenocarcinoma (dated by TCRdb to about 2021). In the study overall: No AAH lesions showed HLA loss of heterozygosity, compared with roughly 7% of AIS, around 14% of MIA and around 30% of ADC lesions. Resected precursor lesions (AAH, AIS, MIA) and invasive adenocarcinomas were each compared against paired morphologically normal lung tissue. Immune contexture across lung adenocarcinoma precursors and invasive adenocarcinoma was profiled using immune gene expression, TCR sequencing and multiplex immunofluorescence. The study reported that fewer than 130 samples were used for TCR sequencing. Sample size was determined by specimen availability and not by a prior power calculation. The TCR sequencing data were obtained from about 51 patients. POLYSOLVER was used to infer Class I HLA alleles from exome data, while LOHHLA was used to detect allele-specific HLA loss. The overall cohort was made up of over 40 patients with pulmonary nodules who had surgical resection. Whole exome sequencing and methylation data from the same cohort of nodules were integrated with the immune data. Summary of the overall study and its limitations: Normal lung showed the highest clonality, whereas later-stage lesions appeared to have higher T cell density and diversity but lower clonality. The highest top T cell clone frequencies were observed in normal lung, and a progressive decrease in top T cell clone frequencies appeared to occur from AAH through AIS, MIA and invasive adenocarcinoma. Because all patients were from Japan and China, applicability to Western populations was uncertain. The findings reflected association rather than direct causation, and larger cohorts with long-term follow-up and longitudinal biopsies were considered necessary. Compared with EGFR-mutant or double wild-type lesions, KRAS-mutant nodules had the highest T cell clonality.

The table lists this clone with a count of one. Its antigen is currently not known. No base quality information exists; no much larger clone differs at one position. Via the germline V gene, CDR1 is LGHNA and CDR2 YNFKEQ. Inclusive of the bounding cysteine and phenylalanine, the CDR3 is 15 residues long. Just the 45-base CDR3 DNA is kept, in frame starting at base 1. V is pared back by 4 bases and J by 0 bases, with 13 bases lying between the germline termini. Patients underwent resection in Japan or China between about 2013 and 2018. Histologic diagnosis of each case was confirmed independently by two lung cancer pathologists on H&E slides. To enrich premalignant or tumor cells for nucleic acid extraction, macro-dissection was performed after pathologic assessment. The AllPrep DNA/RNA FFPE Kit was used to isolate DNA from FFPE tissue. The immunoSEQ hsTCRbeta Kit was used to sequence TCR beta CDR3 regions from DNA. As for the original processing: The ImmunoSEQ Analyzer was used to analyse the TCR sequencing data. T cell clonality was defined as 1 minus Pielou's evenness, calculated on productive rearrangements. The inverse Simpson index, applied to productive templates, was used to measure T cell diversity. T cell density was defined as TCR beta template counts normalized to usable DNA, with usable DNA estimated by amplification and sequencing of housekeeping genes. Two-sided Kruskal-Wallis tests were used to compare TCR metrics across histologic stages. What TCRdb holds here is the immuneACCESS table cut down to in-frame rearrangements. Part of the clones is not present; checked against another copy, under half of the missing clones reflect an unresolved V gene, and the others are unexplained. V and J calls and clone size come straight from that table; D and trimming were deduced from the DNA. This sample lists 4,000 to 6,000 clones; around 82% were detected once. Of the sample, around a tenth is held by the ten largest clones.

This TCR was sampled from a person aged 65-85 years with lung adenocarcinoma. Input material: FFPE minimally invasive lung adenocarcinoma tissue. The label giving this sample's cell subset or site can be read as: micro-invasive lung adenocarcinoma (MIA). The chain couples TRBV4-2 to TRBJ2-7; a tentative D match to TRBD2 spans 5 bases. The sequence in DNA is TGTGCCAGCAGCCGCAGTAGCGAGAGCTCCTACGAGCAGTACTTC. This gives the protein CASSRSSESSYEQYF.